A single sample is the source of the 12 T cell receptor beta chains below, sequenced in a study of brain T cells in children with intractable seizures. Assay: immunoSEQ multiplex PCR; the TCRdb copy retains only in-frame clones and omits some. The sample has roughly 80,000 clones, under 95% seen once. The source was peripheral blood, collected at surgery. These receptors all stem from a girl aged 2-10 years with Rasmussen encephalitis and intractable seizures.

This chain connects TRBV9 to TRBJ2-2, with 10 bases that match TRBD1. Germline trimming cut 4 bases from V and 2 bases from J; bases unmatched to any gene: 5. Germline V gene sequence: CDR1 SGDLS, CDR2 YYNGEE. The CDR3 contains 16 residues. CDR3 nucleotides: TGTGCCAGCAGCTTGACAGGGGGCCGAAACACCGGGGAGCTGTTTTTT. Its translation: CASSLTGGRNTGELFF.

The chain uses TRBV6-5 and TRBJ1-4, with D maybe TRBD1 (5 bases). Trimming removed 2 bases at V and 8 bases at J, with 9 bases between. Germline V gives CDR1 MNHEY, CDR2 SVGAGI. The CDR3 is 13 residues long. The CDR3 bases are TGTGCCAGCAGTTACGCGGGGCGGGAAAAACTGTTTTTT. Translation: CASSYAGREKLFF.

The chain carries TRBV5-4 and TRBJ2-7, with D unresolved. The CDR3 contains 13 residues. Germline CDR1 SGHNT, CDR2 YYREEE (reference sequence). V shed 3 bases and J shed 5 bases, with 12 bases lying between them. CDR3 DNA: TGTGCCAGCAGCTCCATCCCCGAAGACGAGCAGTACTTC. Amino acids: CASSSIPEDEQYF.

This chain joins TRBV19 and TRBJ2-7, with TRBD2 matching 8 bases. J lost 3 bases, V lost 4 bases, and 8 bases had no gene match. From germline, CDR1 is LNHDA and CDR2 SQIVND (reference sequence). This CDR3 comprises 15 residues. The CDR3: CASSKRTSGYYEQYF. CDR3 nucleotide sequence: TGTGCCAGTAGTAAGCGAACTAGCGGCTACTACGAGCAGTACTTC.

CDR3 DNA: TGCGCCAGCAGCCAAGTCGGGGGACGGACTGAAGCTTTCTTT. Protein: CASSQVGGRTEAFF. The rearrangement links TRBV4-1 to TRBJ1-1; the D gene is possibly TRBD1 (5 bases). V was cut by 1 base and J by 5 bases, with 11 bases left in between. This CDR3 region has 14 residues. Germline CDR1 is MGHRA and CDR2 is YSYEKL.

The J gene is TRBJ2-1, the V gene TRBV27; D unresolved. In germline, CDR1 is MNHEY, CDR2 SMNVEV (reference sequence). The CDR3 loop spans 10 amino acids. Trimming removed 8 bases from V and 4 bases from J, with 3 bases in between. The CDR3 bases are TGTGCCAGCGGGTACAATGAGCAGTTCTTC. Translation: CASGYNEQFF.

This chain links TRBV2 with TRBJ2-7; D remains ambiguous. Trimming removed 6 bases at V and 7 bases at J, with 16 bases between. Germline V gene lookup returns CDR1 SNHLY and CDR2 FYNNEI. This CDR3 is 13 amino acids long. The DNA of the CDR3 is TGTGCCAGCAGAGACCCATCCATGGGGGAGCAGTACTTC. Protein: CASRDPSMGEQYF.

The V call is TRBV7-3, the J call TRBJ2-7; 7 bases are a match to TRBD2. Per germline, CDR1 SGHTA and CDR2 FQGTGA. The CDR3 totals 16 residues. With 5 bases clipped from V and 5 bases from J, the junction kept 15 bases outside the gene matches. The DNA of the CDR3 is TGTGCCAGCAGCCCCCTCTCTAGCGGAGGCCCCCACGAGCAGTACTTC. This codes for CASSPLSSGGPHEQYF. Based on the CDR3 plus reference TRBV7-3 and TRBJ2-7, the full variable domain is GAGVSQTPSNKVTEKGKYVELRCDPISGHTALYWYRQSLGQGPEFLIYFQGTGAADDSGLPNDRFFAVRPEGSVSTLKIQRTERGDSAVYLCASSPLSSGGPHEQYFGPGTRLTVT.

There are a few counts of this clone. This sequence joins TRBV4-2 and TRBJ2-2, with D tentatively TRBD2 (7 bases). Trimming stripped 1 base from V and 3 bases from J, with 15 bases between. The CDR3 has 17 amino acids. CDR1 and CDR2 (germline): LGHNA, YNFKEQ. CDR3 residues: CASSQGSRGAYTGELFF. In DNA form, the CDR3 reads TGTGCCAGCAGCCAAGGGTCACGGGGGGCCTACACCGGGGAGCTGTTTTTT.

The genes are TRBV6-1 and TRBJ1-1; no clear D gene. Germline V gene lookup returns CDR1 MNHNS and CDR2 SASEGT. The CDR3 is 13 amino acids. Trimming stripped 2 bases from V and 1 base from J, with 5 bases between. CDR3 loop: CASSETGNTEAFF. The DNA of the CDR3 is TGTGCCAGCAGTGAAACGGGGAACACTGAAGCTTTCTTT.

This chain connects TRBV7-2 to TRBJ2-7; 8 bases map to TRBD1. The CDR3 is 16 residues long. Germline trimming cut 1 base from V and 2 bases from J; bases unmatched to any gene: 7. In germline, CDR1 is SGHTA, CDR2 FQGNSA. CDR3 amino acids: CASSLVHGQGTYEQYF. In DNA, the CDR3 is TGTGCCAGCAGCTTAGTTCATGGACAGGGCACCTACGAGCAGTACTTC.

J is TRBJ2-7 and V is TRBV5-1; TRBD1 agrees at 7 bases. The length of the CDR3 is 13 residues. Germline assignment: CDR1 SGHRS and CDR2 YFSETQ. The V segment lost 0 bases and the J segment 5 bases; nucleotides outside the gene matches: 2. The CDR3: CASSLVQGNEQYF. The CDR3 bases are TGCGCCAGCAGCTTGGTACAGGGGAACGAGCAGTACTTC.